These T cell receptor beta chains were read from a single sample in a study of blood T cell repertoires in COVID-19. Measured with immunoSEQ multiplex PCR; TCRdb has only the in-frame clones, and not every one. The profile shows approximately 190,000 clones, roughly three quarters of them singletons. Sequenced sample: peripheral blood. The receptors stem from a man aged 55-75 years with active or convalescent COVID-19. CDR3s include the opening cysteine and the closing phenylalanine or tryptophan. D genes are given only for firm matches. Size tells how often a clone was seen (once, few, many) or the class of an expanded clone, and some rows leave it out.

clone size: NA
J gene: TRBJ1-5
V gene: TRBV7-9
D gene: TRBD1
CDR3 DNA: TGTGCCAGCAGTCCCGACAGGGGGACGAGTAGCAATCAGCCCCAGCATTTT
CDR3 protein: CASSPDRGTSSNQPQHF

clone size: once
J gene: TRBJ2-3
V gene: TRBV15
D gene: NA
CDR3 DNA: TGTGCCACCAGCCTAGGGAGCGGAACTACGCAGTATTTT
CDR3 protein: CATSLGSGTTQYF

clone size: NA
J gene: TRBJ1-5
V gene: TRBV19
D gene: NA
CDR3 DNA: TGTGCCAGTAGTATGGGACGCAACGGGGGGAATCAGCCCCAGCATTTT
CDR3 protein: CASSMGRNGGNQPQHF

clone size: once
J gene: TRBJ2-1
V gene: TRBV10-1
D gene: TRBD2
CDR3 DNA: TGCGCCAGCAGTGAGTCGCGGACTAGCTCCGACCTGGTGTACAATGAGCAGTTCTTC
CDR3 protein: CASSESRTSSDLVYNEQFF

clone size: NA
J gene: TRBJ2-1
V gene: TRBV5-1
D gene: TRBD2
CDR3 DNA: TGCGCCAGCAGCTGGGTACTAGCGGGCAATGAGCAGTTCTTC
CDR3 protein: CASSWVLAGNEQFF

clone size: NA
J gene: TRBJ1-2
V gene: TRBV12-3/TRBV12-4
D gene: NA
CDR3 DNA: TGTGCCAGCAGTTGGGGGGTTGGCTACACCTTC
CDR3 protein: CASSWGVGYTF

clone size: few
J gene: TRBJ1-2
V gene: TRBV6-5
D gene: NA
CDR3 DNA: TGTGCCAGCAGTTACGGGGGGGCGAACTATGGCTACACCTTC
CDR3 protein: CASSYGGANYGYTF

clone size: many
J gene: TRBJ2-3
V gene: TRBV7-9
D gene: NA
CDR3 DNA: TGTGCCAGCAGGGGGCTCGTACCGGCTGATACGCAGTATTTT
CDR3 protein: CASRGLVPADTQYF

clone size: NA
J gene: TRBJ1-1
V gene: TRBV30
D gene: NA
CDR3 DNA: TGTGCCTGGAGTGTACGGGGGGTGTCTTTCTTT
CDR3 protein: CAWSVRGVSFF

clone size: NA
J gene: TRBJ2-3
V gene: TRBV28
D gene: TRBD2
CDR3 DNA: TGTGCCAGCAGTTTAACTAGCGGGAGTATTATAGGAGATACGCAGTATTTT
CDR3 protein: CASSLTSGSIIGDTQYF

clone size: NA
J gene: TRBJ2-7
V gene: TRBV3-1/TRBV3-2
D gene: NA
CDR3 DNA: TGTGCCAGCAGCCGGACAACCTACGAGCAGTACTTC
CDR3 protein: CASSRTTYEQYF

clone size: once
J gene: TRBJ1-3
V gene: TRBV7-3
D gene: NA
CDR3 DNA: TGTGCCAGCAGCTCCAATTCTGGAAACACCATATATTTT
CDR3 protein: CASSSNSGNTIYF

clone size: NA
J gene: TRBJ1-1
V gene: TRBV2
D gene: NA
CDR3 DNA: TGTGCCAGCAGGGATACCGACAGGCCCAAGAACACTGAAGCTTTCTTT
CDR3 protein: CASRDTDRPKNTEAFF

clone size: NA
J gene: TRBJ1-6
V gene: TRBV7-3
D gene: NA
CDR3 DNA: TGTGCCAGCAGCTTAAAGCGGAATTCACCCCTCCACTTT
CDR3 protein: CASSLKRNSPLHF

clone size: NA
J gene: TRBJ2-7
V gene: TRBV4-3
D gene: TRBD2
CDR3 DNA: TGCGCCAGCAGCCAGGGAGGCGGGGGAGCCTACGAGCAGTACTTC
CDR3 protein: CASSQGGGGAYEQYF

clone size: NA
J gene: TRBJ1-3
V gene: TRBV11-3
D gene: NA
CDR3 DNA: TGTGCCAGCACTCAGTCTGGAAACACCATATATTTT
CDR3 protein: CASTQSGNTIYF

clone size: NA
J gene: TRBJ1-5
V gene: TRBV28
D gene: NA
CDR3 DNA: TGTGCCAGCAGTTTCTCAGACAGACGCAGTCAGCCCCAGCATTTT
CDR3 protein: CASSFSDRRSQPQHF

clone size: NA
J gene: TRBJ2-1
V gene: TRBV27
D gene: NA
CDR3 DNA: TGTGCCAGCAGTAACGTTAGGACAAACAATGAGCAGTTCTTC
CDR3 protein: CASSNVRTNNEQFF

clone size: NA
J gene: TRBJ2-4
V gene: TRBV24-1
D gene: TRBD2
CDR3 DNA: TGTGCCACCCGGGGCGGGGGAGACATTCAGTACTTC
CDR3 protein: CATRGGGDIQYF

clone size: NA
J gene: TRBJ2-3
V gene: TRBV2
D gene: NA
CDR3 DNA: TGTGCCAGCAGTGCGGAGGAGGATACGCAGTATTTT
CDR3 protein: CASSAEEDTQYF

clone size: once
J gene: TRBJ2-7
V gene: TRBV5-1
D gene: NA
CDR3 DNA: TGCGCCAGCAGCTCCCCCCCTACCTACGAGCAGTACTTC
CDR3 protein: CASSSPPTYEQYF

clone size: NA
J gene: TRBJ2-7
V gene: TRBV18
D gene: TRBD1
CDR3 DNA: TGTGCCAGCTCAACCGTGGGACAGGTAGCCTACGAGCAGTACTTC
CDR3 protein: CASSTVGQVAYEQYF

clone size: NA
J gene: TRBJ2-1
V gene: TRBV4-3
D gene: TRBD2
CDR3 DNA: TGCGCCAGCAGCCAAGATGGGACTAGCGGGAGAGAGGAGCAGTTCTTC
CDR3 protein: CASSQDGTSGREEQFF

clone size: NA
J gene: TRBJ2-3
V gene: TRBV7-9
D gene: TRBD1
CDR3 DNA: TGTGCCAGCAGCCAAGGGAACAGGGGACCACTGGATACGCAGTATTTT
CDR3 protein: CASSQGNRGPLDTQYF

clone size: once
J gene: TRBJ2-3
V gene: TRBV24-1
D gene: TRBD2
CDR3 DNA: TGTGCCACCAGTGAACCCGGGACTAGTTTGGATACGCAGTATTTT
CDR3 protein: CATSEPGTSLDTQYF

clone size: NA
J gene: TRBJ1-3
V gene: TRBV10-3
D gene: NA
CDR3 DNA: TGTGCCATCGCAAGGCAGGGGTGGAACACCATATATTTT
CDR3 protein: CAIARQGWNTIYF

clone size: NA
J gene: TRBJ2-3
V gene: TRBV7-7
D gene: NA
CDR3 DNA: TGTGCCAGCAGCCATGGGAATGGAGGAGATACGCAGTATTTT
CDR3 protein: CASSHGNGGDTQYF

clone size: NA
J gene: TRBJ2-7
V gene: TRBV6-5
D gene: TRBD1
CDR3 DNA: TGTGCCAGCAGACCATACAGGGGCGAGCAGTACTTC
CDR3 protein: CASRPYRGEQYF

clone size: once
J gene: TRBJ1-1
V gene: TRBV6-4
D gene: NA
CDR3 DNA: TGTGCCAGCAGTGACTCAACGACAGGGAACACTGAAGCTTTCTTT
CDR3 protein: CASSDSTTGNTEAFF

clone size: NA
J gene: TRBJ1-6
V gene: TRBV15
D gene: NA
CDR3 DNA: TGTGCCACCAGCAGGGACAGTGGGAATTCACCCCTCCACTTT
CDR3 protein: CATSRDSGNSPLHF

clone size: NA
J gene: TRBJ1-5
V gene: TRBV18
D gene: NA
CDR3 DNA: TGTGCCAGCTCACAGGGGGGGGGAAAACGTGGCAATCAGCCCCAGCATTTT
CDR3 protein: CASSQGGGKRGNQPQHF

clone size: NA
J gene: TRBJ2-7
V gene: TRBV4-2
D gene: NA
CDR3 DNA: TGTGCCAGCAGCCAAGCTGGAGGGGAAACCTACGAGCAGTACTTC
CDR3 protein: CASSQAGGETYEQYF

clone size: NA
J gene: TRBJ2-3
V gene: TRBV10-3
D gene: NA
CDR3 DNA: TGTGCCATCAGTGAGGAGGGTAGCGGAACCAGGGATACGCAGTATTTT
CDR3 protein: CAISEEGSGTRDTQYF

clone size: NA
J gene: TRBJ2-1
V gene: TRBV6-2/TRBV6-3
D gene: TRBD1
CDR3 DNA: TGTGCCAGCAGTTACTCGAGAGACAGGGGTTACAATGAGCAGTTCTTC
CDR3 protein: CASSYSRDRGYNEQFF

clone size: NA
J gene: TRBJ1-1
V gene: TRBV3-1/TRBV3-2
D gene: TRBD1
CDR3 DNA: TGTGCCAGCAGCCAAGATGTACTCGGGACAGGTATCGTGAACACTGAAGCTTTCTTT
CDR3 protein: CASSQDVLGTGIVNTEAFF

clone size: NA
J gene: TRBJ2-2
V gene: TRBV7-3
D gene: NA
CDR3 DNA: TGTGCCAGCAGCCCCGCGGCGGGGTTCACCGGGGAGCTGTTTTTT
CDR3 protein: CASSPAAGFTGELFF

clone size: once
J gene: TRBJ2-7
V gene: TRBV27
D gene: NA
CDR3 DNA: TGTGCCAGCAGTCCATTGCGACAGGCTGTCTACGAGCAGTACTTC
CDR3 protein: CASSPLRQAVYEQYF

clone size: NA
J gene: TRBJ2-6
V gene: TRBV7-3
D gene: NA
CDR3 DNA: TGTGCCAGCAGCCTCATCTCGAGCGGTAGGAGTGGTGGGGCCAACGTCCTGACTTTC
CDR3 protein: CASSLISSGRSGGANVLTF

clone size: NA
J gene: TRBJ1-1
V gene: TRBV2
D gene: NA
CDR3 DNA: TGTGCCAGCAGTGAACAGGCCCTCTTGGCTGAAGCTTTCTTT
CDR3 protein: CASSEQALLAEAFF

clone size: many
J gene: TRBJ2-4
V gene: TRBV4-2
D gene: TRBD1
CDR3 DNA: TGTGCCAGCAGCCAAGATGGACAGGGAAACATTCAGTACTTC
CDR3 protein: CASSQDGQGNIQYF

clone size: NA
J gene: TRBJ2-2
V gene: TRBV28
D gene: NA
CDR3 DNA: TGTGCCGGGGCCCGGGGGACCGGGGAGCTGTTTTTT
CDR3 protein: CAGARGTGELFF

clone size: few
J gene: TRBJ1-5
V gene: TRBV5-5
D gene: NA
CDR3 DNA: TGTGCCAGCAGCTTGGGTCAGAGCGCCCTGCCCCAGCATTTT
CDR3 protein: CASSLGQSALPQHF

clone size: NA
J gene: TRBJ2-7
V gene: TRBV7-2
D gene: NA
CDR3 DNA: TGTGCCAGCAGTCTAGTATCGGTCGAGCAGTACTTC
CDR3 protein: CASSLVSVEQYF

clone size: NA
J gene: TRBJ2-7
V gene: TRBV23-1
D gene: NA
CDR3 DNA: TGCGCCAGCAGTTTTCCCCAGAGGACTTCCTACGAGCAGTACTTC
CDR3 protein: CASSFPQRTSYEQYF

clone size: NA
J gene: TRBJ2-7
V gene: TRBV18
D gene: TRBD1
CDR3 DNA: TGTGCCAGCTCACAAATGGGACAGGGAAGCTCCTACGAGCAGTACTTC
CDR3 protein: CASSQMGQGSSYEQYF